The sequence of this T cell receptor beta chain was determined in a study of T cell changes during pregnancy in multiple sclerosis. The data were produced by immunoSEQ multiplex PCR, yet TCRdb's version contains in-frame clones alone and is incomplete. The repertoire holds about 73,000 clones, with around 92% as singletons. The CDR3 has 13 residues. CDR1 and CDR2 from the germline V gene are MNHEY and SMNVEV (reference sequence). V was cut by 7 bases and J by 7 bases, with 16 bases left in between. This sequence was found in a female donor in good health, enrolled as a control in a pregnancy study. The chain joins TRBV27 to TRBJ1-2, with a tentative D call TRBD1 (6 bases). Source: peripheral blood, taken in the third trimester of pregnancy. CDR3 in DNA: TGTGCCAGCACCCCGGGGGGCAGAGGTGGCTACACCTTC. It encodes CASTPGGRGGYTF.